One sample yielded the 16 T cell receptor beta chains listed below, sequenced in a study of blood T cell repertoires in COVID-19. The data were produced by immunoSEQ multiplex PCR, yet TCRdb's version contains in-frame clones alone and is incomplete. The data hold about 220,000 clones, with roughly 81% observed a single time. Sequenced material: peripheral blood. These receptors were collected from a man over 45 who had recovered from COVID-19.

The CDR3 region is CATSGAREVITDTQYF. The CDR3 region has the DNA TGTGCCACCAGTGGGGCCAGGGAGGTTATCACAGATACGCAGTATTTT. J is TRBJ2-3 and V is TRBV24-1; D might be TRBD2 (6 bases). The CDR3 contains 16 residues. Per the germline V gene, CDR1 is KGHDR and CDR2 is SFDVKD. V was pared by 5 bases and J by 2 bases, with 16 bases between.

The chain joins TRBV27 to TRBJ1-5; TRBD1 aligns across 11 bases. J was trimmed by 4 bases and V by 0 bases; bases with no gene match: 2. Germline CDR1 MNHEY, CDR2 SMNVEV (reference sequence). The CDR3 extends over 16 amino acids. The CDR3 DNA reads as TGTGCCAGCAGTTTATCGGGGACAGGGGGAAATCAGCCCCAGCATTTT. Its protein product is CASSLSGTGGNQPQHF.

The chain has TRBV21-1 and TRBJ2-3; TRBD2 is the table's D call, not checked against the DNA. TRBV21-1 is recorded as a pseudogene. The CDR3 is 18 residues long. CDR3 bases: TGTGCCAGCAGCCCCCGGTGCCGGGTTTCGGCTGAAACAGATACGCAGTATTTT. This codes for CASSPRCRVSAETDTQYF.

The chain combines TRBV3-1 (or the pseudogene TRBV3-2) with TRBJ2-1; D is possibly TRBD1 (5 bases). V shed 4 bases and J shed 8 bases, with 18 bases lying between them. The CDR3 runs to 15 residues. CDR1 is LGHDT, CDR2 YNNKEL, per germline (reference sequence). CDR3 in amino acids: CASSRKMGRADEQFF. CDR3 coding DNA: TGTGCCAGCAGCCGGAAGATGGGCAGGGCGGATGAGCAGTTCTTC.

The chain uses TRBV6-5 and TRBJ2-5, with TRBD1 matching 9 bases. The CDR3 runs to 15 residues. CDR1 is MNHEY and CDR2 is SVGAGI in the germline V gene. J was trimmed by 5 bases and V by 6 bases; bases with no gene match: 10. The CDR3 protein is CASSAQGAVVETQYF. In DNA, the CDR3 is TGTGCCAGCAGCGCACAGGGGGCGGTTGTGGAGACCCAGTACTTC.

CDR3 sequence: CASSSDRGNEKLFF. CDR3 DNA: TGTGCCAGCAGTTCGGACAGGGGGAATGAAAAACTGTTTTTT. The chain couples TRBV28 to TRBJ1-4; TRBD1 agrees at 10 bases. The J segment lost 5 bases and the V segment lost 4 bases, leaving 1 base of the junction unmatched. Germline V lookup: CDR1 MDHEN, CDR2 SYDVKM. This CDR3 spans 14 amino acids.

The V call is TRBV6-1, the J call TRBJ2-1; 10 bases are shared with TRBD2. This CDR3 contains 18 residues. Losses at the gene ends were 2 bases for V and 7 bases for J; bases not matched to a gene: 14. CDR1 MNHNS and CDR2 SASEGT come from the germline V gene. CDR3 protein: CASSENPSGSRVWNEQFF. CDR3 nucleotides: TGTGCCAGCAGTGAAAACCCTAGCGGGAGCCGCGTGTGGAATGAGCAGTTCTTC.

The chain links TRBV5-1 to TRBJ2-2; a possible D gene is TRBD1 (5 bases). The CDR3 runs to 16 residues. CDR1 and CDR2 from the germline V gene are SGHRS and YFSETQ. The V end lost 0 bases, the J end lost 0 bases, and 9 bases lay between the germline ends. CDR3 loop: CASSLGGGPNTGELFF. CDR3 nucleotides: TGCGCCAGCAGCTTGGGGGGCGGCCCGAACACCGGGGAGCTGTTTTTT.

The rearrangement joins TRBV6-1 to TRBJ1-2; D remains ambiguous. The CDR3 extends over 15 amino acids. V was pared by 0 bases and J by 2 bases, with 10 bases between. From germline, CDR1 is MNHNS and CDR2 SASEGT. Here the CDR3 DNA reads TGTGCCAGCAGTGAAGCGAGCACAGCAAACTATGGCTACACCTTC. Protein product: CASSEASTANYGYTF.

The CDR3 loop reads CASSQGLARGDTQYF. The CDR3 bases are TGTGCCAGCAGCCAGGGACTAGCTAGGGGCGATACGCAGTATTTT. The gene calls are TRBV27 and TRBJ2-3; 9 bases fit TRBD2. Germline V lookup: CDR1 MNHEY, CDR2 SMNVEV (reference sequence). Trimming at V came to 6 bases and at J to 6 bases, leaving 10 bases not matched to a gene. The CDR3 runs 15 residues.

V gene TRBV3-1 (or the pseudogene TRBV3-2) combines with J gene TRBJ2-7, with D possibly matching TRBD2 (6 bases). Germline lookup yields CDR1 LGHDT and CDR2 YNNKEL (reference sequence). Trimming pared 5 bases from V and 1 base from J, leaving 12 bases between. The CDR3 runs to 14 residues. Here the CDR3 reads CASSDRSGSYEQYF. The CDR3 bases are TGTGCCAGCAGCGACCGTAGCGGTTCCTACGAGCAGTACTTC.

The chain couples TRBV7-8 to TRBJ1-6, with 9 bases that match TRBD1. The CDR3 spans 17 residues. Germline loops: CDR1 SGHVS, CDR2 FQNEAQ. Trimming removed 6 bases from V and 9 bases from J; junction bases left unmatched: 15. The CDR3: CASRSATGGAGVSPLHF. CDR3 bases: TGTGCCAGCAGATCTGCAACAGGGGGCGCAGGGGTTTCACCCCTCCACTTT.

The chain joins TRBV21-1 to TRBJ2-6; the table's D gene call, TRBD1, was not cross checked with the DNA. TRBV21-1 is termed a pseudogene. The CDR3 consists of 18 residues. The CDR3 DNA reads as TGTGCCAGCAGCAAGGCGGGGTACAGGGGATATGGGGCCAACGTCCTGACTTTC. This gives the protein CASSKAGYRGYGANVLTF.

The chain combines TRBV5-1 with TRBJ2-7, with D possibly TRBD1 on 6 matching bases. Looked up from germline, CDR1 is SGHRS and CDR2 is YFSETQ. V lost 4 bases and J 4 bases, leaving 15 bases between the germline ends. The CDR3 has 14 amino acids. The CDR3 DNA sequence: TGCGCCAGCAGCGAAGAACAGGGTAGGTACGAGCAGTACTTC. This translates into CASSEEQGRYEQYF.

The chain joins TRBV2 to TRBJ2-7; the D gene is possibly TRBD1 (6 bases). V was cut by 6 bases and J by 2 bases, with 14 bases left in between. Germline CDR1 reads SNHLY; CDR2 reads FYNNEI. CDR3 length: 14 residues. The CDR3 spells CASRVQGPTYEQYF. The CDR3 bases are TGTGCCAGCAGGGTACAGGGCCCGACCTACGAGCAGTACTTC.

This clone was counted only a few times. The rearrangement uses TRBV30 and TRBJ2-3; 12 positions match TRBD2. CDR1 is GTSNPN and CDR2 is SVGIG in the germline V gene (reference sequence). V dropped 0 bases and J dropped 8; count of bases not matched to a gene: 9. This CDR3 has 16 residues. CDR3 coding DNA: TGTGCCTGGAGTGTGGAATCTAGCGGGAGGGGAGGTACGCAGTATTTT. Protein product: CAWSVESSGRGGTQYF.